The entry that follows covers one T cell receptor (beta chain) sequence. This clonotype has more than one count but fewer than ten. The specificity of this receptor is unknown. Base quality data are lacking; no much larger clone is found one base away. The TCR beta CDR3 regions were amplified from the RNA transcripts. A first-round RT-PCR of the TCR CDR3 used the HTBI primer set with the Qiagen OneStep RT-PCR kit. Libraries were constructed in a second round of multiplex PCR, after which size selection and purification were performed. Libraries were sequenced paired-end with 100 bp reads on an Illumina HiSeq2000. In the source study's methods: SOAPnuke was used to process the raw data, removing reads that contained adapters or uncalled bases, had a mean Phred below 15, or lacked an exact match to the constant primer or identifier. High-quality paired reads were merged using COPE v1.2.5, and each unique nucleotide sequence was defined as a clonotype. MiTCR v1.1 was used to align the clonotypes against IMGT TRBV, TRBD and TRBJ reference segments. The analysis included only V-J combinations with a frequency above 0.0001, which together covered more than 99% of the repertoires. The TCS score was defined as the ratio of F50 (clonal expansion) to E x V (chaos), calculated using BLOSUM62-based TCRdist between CDR3 peptides within each V-J. Welch's t-statistics and random forest reduced roughly 500 V-J features to 13, which were used in a naive Bayes classifier (R e1071). TCRdb trimmed public reads at Q25 via fastp, called clones via MiXCR and kept in-frame beta chains. Identical CDR3 protein sequences are pooled into one entry, listed with their most common genes and DNA. Here the V and J calls rest on TCRdb's processing, not on the authors' analysis. The sample yields 600,000 to 650,000 distinct CDR3 sequences; roughly 20% were counted once. The top ten clones comprise under 35% of the sample.

This record comes from a study of T cells in Graves' hyperthyroidism and ophthalmopathy (dated by TCRdb to the late 2010s). For context, the study as a whole: Peripheral blood samples were taken at initial diagnosis, before any treatment was given. Prospective prediction of ophthalmopathy was tested in an independent validation cohort consisting of 18 hyperthyroidism patients and some 16 patients who later progressed to ophthalmopathy. Following sampling, methimazole starting at 30 mg daily was given to hyperthyroidism patients, and high-dose intravenous methylprednisolone was given to ophthalmopathy patients. To identify TCR V-J signatures that set the groups apart, the researchers used a discovery cohort of more than 95 patients, made up of roughly 40 with Graves' ophthalmopathy and some 55 with stable Graves' hyperthyroidism. The paper reports TCR Vbeta CDR3 sequencing of over 130 peripheral blood samples: around 41 ophthalmopathy, roughly 74 hyperthyroidism and approximately 17 progressor patients. The 90 to 100 discovery patients were randomly divided into training and test sets at a 7:3 ratio. In addition, the study compared T-cell repertoires in thyroid tissue and in blood from six Graves' hyperthyroidism patients. Broader findings and caveats from the paper: In validation, the model predicted progression to ophthalmopathy with approximately 69% sensitivity and approximately 74% specificity, a median of approximately 6.7 months before onset. Blood samples also contained most of the expanded thyroid clonotypes (frequency above 0.001), which suggests that blood repertoires may reflect thyroid immune responses. In cross-validation, a model built on a 13 V-J signature told ophthalmopathy apart from stable hyperthyroidism with over 85% sensitivity and around 84% specificity, and in testing the same model reached 80%/75%. Sample size was not statistically predetermined, and blinding of investigators to group allocation was not performed.

Ophthalmopathy patients had moderately to severely active disease, with a Clinical Activity Score of 3 or more, a NOSPECS grade of 4 or more, and a disease duration of less than 3 months. Exclusion was applied to patients with uncontrolled infections, other autoimmune diseases, pregnancy or lactation. Diagnoses were based on clinical symptoms, serum thyroxine and TRAb, thyroid ultrasound and orbital computed tomography. PBMCs were separated from under 12 ml of fresh peripheral blood using Ficoll-Paque density gradient centrifugation. Trizol reagent was used to extract total RNA, and RNA quality was then checked on an Agilent 2100 Bioanalyzer. CDR1 SGHKS and CDR2 YYEKEE are derived from the germline V gene (reference sequence). Trimming removed 3 bases from V and 4 bases from J, leaving 13 bases between the germline ends. The cysteine opens and the phenylalanine closes a CDR3 of 14 amino acids. The CDR3 DNA has 42 bases and is translated from base 1.

Here the chain combines TRBV5-5 and TRBJ2-5; the D segment could be TRBD1, given 5 matching bases. Sequencing used blood. The sequence came from a man aged 30 to 39 with Graves' ophthalmopathy. CDR3 region: CASSSPQGRETQYF. The DNA reads as follows: TGTGCCAGCAGCTCCCCCCAGGGTCGAGAGACCCAGTACTTC.